The present entry profiles one TCR beta chain with its context. Its antigen is not yet known. Per-base quality was not reported, and no clone a single base away is much larger than it. Inclusive of the bounding cysteine and phenylalanine, the CDR3 is 19 residues long. Only the CDR3 portion is preserved as DNA: 57 bases, with reading frame beginning at the first base. At the junction V is shortened by 5 bases and J by 2 bases; bases outside the gene matches: 17. The germline V gene (reference sequence) sets CDR1 to LNHDA and CDR2 to SQIVND. The immunoSEQ Assay, a bias-controlled multiplex PCR, was used to amplify TCRbeta CDR3 regions from genomic DNA. Concerning the study's data processing: The number of nucleated cells in each sample was estimated from the amplification of reference gene primers within the assay. To quantify the absolute abundance of each unique TCRbeta CDR3 rearrangement, sequence reads were collapsed and filtered. For each sample, productive Simpson clonality was calculated as the square root of Simpson's diversity index over productive rearrangements. TCRdb took over this immuneACCESS table, retaining in-frame rearrangements with V and J assigned. Such tables are incomplete; in checked studies, under half of the missing clones stem from an unresolved V gene, and the remainder is unexplained. V, J and clone size derive from that table, while D and trimming were established from the DNA sequence. Present in this sample are fewer than 350,000 clones, about 85% of which were seen just once. 1.9% of the sample is in the top ten clones.

The data originate from a study of blood T cell repertoires in COVID-19 (dated by TCRdb to the early 2020s). Concerning the study at large: Samples from collaborators originated in the United States, Italy and Spain and spanned both the acute and convalescent phases of COVID-19. The prospective study material was composed of cDNA or gDNA derived from T cells, B-cell-depleted T cells, or PBMCs. Subjects who had been exposed to COVID-19, were actively infected with it, or had recovered from it provided the deeply sampled blood TCRbeta repertoires that made up the dataset. A freely available public database, intended as a resource for researchers studying the immune response to SARS-CoV-2, is where the repertoires were released. The samples were drawn from two sources: the first 160 participants of the ongoing ImmuneRACE study, and 1,000 to 1,500 subjects contributed by 6 global collaborators. Sample metadata almost always included a de-identified subject ID, COVID-19 status, age in years and sex. Where HLA class I and class II types were available, the types were taken from metadata supplied by the sample provider, not from assay-based typing.

Broader findings and caveats from the paper: The quantity of clinical and demographic metadata differed by source and by participant and was supplied without curation.

Participants in the prospective study were enrolled through a virtual design, were aged roughly 18 to 100 years, and lived in 24 United States geographic areas. In the prospective study, participants were assigned to cohorts based on the clinical history participants reported in a screening survey and a study questionnaire. Exposed participants had been in contact with someone with a PCR-confirmed or clinician-diagnosed COVID-19 case within 2 weeks of study entry. Each participant in the prospective study had whole blood, serum and a nasopharyngeal or oropharyngeal swab collected by mobile phlebotomists. Additional blood draws and questionnaires over an approximately two-month period could optionally be provided by prospective study participants. Before DNA extraction, prospective study blood samples were shipped either frozen or at room temperature.

The sequence was collected from a woman aged 25 to 45 who had been exposed to COVID-19. Specimen: PBMCs or T cells enriched from blood (not recorded which). The chain joins TRBV19 to TRBJ2-3, and 9 junction bases match TRBD2. DNA sequence: TGTGCCAGTAGTGTGACTAGGTCGTATAGCGGGGGATACACAGATACGCAGTATTTT. Translated, it gives CASSVTRSYSGGYTDTQYF.